The sequence of this T cell receptor beta chain was determined in a study of blood T cell repertoires in COVID-19. Background on the study: The United States, Italy and Spain provided the acute and convalescent COVID-19 samples.

CDR1 SGHVS and CDR2 FNYEAQ come from the germline V gene. The CDR3 runs to 19 residues. The V end lost 0 bases, the J end lost 0 bases, and 19 bases lay between the germline ends. Repertoires were generated with immunoSEQ multiplex PCR, while TCRdb's copy carries only in-frame clones and drops some. The repertoire holds over 150,000 clones, roughly 93% seen once, with around 5% in the top ten. The sequenced sample was peripheral blood. This sequence was found in a man aged 18 to 35 with COVID-19, enrolled during active disease. This rearrangement joins TRBV7-6 to TRBJ2-3; tentatively, D is TRBD2 (6 bases). CDR3 amino acids: CASSLARDGGRTSTDTQYF. CDR3 DNA sequence: TGTGCCAGCAGCTTAGCGCGGGACGGCGGCCGTACTAGCACAGATACGCAGTATTTT. Full variable domain (rest looked up from reference TRBV7-6 and TRBJ2-3): GAGVSQSPRYKVTKRGQDVALRCDPISGHVSLYWYRQALGQGPEFLTYFNYEAQQDKSGLPNDRFSAERPEGSISTLTIQRTEQRDSAMYRCASSLARDGGRTSTDTQYFGPGTRLTVL.